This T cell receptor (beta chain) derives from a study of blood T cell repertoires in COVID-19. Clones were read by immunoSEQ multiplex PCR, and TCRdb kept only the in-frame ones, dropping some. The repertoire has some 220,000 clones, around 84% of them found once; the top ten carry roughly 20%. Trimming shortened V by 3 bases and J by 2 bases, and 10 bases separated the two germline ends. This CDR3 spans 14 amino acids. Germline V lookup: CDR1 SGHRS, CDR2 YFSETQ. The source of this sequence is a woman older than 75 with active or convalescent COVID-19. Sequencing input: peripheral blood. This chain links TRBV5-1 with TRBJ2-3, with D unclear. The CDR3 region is CASSSVQTTDTQYF. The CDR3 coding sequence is TGCGCCAGCAGCTCGGTACAGACCACAGATACGCAGTATTTT.